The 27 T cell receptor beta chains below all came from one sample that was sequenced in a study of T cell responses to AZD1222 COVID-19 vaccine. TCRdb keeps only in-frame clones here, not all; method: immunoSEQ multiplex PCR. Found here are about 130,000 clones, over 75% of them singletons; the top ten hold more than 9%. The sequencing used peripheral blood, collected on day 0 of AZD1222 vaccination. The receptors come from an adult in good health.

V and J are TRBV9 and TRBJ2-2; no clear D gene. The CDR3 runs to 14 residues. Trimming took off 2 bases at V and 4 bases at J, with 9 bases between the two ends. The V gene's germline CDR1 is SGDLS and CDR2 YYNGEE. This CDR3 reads CASSVALFTGELFF. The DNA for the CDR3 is TGTGCCAGCAGCGTGGCGCTTTTCACCGGGGAGCTGTTTTTT.

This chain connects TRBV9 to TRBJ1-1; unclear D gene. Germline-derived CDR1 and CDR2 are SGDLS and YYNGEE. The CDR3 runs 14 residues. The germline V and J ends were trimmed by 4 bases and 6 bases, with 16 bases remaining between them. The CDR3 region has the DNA TGTGCCAGCAGCCCCGAGTGGTCCAGCTCTGAAGCTTTCTTT. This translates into CASSPEWSSSEAFF.

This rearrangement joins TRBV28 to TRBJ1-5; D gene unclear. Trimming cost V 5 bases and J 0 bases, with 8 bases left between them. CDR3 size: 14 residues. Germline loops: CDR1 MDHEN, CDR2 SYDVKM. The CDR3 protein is CASSPTDSNQPQHF. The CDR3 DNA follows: TGTGCCAGCAGTCCCACAGATAGCAATCAGCCCCAGCATTTT.

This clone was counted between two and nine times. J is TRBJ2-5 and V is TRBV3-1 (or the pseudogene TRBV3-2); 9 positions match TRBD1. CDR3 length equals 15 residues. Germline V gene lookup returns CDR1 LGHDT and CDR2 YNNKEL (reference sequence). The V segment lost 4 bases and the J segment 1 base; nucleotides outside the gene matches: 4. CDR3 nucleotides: TGTGCCAGCAGCCGTCCGACAGGGGGCCAAGAGACCCAGTACTTC. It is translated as CASSRPTGGQETQYF.

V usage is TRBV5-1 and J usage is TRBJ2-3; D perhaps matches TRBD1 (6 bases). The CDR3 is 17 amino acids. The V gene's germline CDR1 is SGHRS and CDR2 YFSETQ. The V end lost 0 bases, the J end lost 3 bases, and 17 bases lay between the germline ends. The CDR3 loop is CASSLASQGPATDTQYF. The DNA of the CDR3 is TGCGCCAGCAGCTTGGCCAGTCAGGGGCCGGCGACAGATACGCAGTATTTT. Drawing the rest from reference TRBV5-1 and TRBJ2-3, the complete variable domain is KAGVTQTPRYLIKTRGQQVTLSCSPISGHRSVSWYQQTPGQGLQFLFEYFSETQRNKGNFPGRFSGRQFSNSRSEMNVSTLELGDSALYLCASSLASQGPATDTQYFGPGTRLTVL.

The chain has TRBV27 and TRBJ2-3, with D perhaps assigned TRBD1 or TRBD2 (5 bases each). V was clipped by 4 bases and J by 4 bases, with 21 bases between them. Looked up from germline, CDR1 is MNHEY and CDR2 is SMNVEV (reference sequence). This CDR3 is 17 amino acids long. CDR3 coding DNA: TGTGCCAGCAGTTGGGGCGCGGGCGATTCAATCTCAGATACGCAGTATTTT. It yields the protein CASSWGAGDSISDTQYF.

The chain's CDR3 is CASSQRTGSTDTQYF. The DNA for the CDR3 is TGTGCCAGCAGCCAAAGGACAGGGAGCACAGATACGCAGTATTTT. This sequence joins TRBV6-5 and TRBJ2-3; 8 nucleotides line up with TRBD1. V lost 6 bases to trimming and J lost 0 bases; unmatched junction nucleotides: 5. The CDR3 covers 15 residues. Germline values: CDR1 MNHEY, CDR2 SVGAGI.

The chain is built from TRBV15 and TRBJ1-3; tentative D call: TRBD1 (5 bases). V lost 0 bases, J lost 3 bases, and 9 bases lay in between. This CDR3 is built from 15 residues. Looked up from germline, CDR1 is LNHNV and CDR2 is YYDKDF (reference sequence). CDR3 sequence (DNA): TGTGCCACCAGCAGAGATCGGGACTTTGGAAACACCATATATTTT. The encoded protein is CATSRDRDFGNTIYF. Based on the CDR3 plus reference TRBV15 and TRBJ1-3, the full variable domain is DAMVIQNPRYQVTQFGKPVTLSCSQTLNHNVMYWYQQKSSQAPKLLFHYYDKDFNNEADTPDNFQSRRPNTSFCFLDIRSPGLGDTAMYLCATSRDRDFGNTIYFGEGSWLTVV.

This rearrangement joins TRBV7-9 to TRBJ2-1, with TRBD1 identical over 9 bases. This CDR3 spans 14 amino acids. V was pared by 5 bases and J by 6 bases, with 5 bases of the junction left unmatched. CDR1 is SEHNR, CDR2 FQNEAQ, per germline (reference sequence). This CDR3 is CASSPGTGINEQFF. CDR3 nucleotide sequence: TGTGCCAGCAGCCCCGGGACAGGGATCAATGAGCAGTTCTTC.

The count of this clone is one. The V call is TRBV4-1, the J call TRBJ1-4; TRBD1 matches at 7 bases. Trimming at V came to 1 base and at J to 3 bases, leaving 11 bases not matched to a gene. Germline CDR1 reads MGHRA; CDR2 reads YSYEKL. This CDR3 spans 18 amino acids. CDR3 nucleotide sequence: TGCGCCAGCAGCCAAGTTCATCTAACAGGGGCAGCTAATGAAAAACTGTTTTTT. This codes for CASSQVHLTGAANEKLFF.

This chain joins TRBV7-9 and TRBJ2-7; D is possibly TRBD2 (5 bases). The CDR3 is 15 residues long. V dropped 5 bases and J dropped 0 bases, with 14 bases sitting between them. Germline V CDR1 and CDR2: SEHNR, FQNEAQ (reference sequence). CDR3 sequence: CASSPSFGSSYEQYF. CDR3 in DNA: TGTGCCAGCAGCCCCAGCTTTGGGAGCTCCTACGAGCAGTACTTC.

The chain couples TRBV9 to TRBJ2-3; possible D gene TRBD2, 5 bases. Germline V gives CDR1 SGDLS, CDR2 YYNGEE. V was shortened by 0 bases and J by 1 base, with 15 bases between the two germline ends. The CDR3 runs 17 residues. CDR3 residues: CASSVATVGMGTDTQYF. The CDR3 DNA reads TGTGCCAGCAGCGTAGCTACTGTCGGGATGGGCACAGATACGCAGTATTTT.

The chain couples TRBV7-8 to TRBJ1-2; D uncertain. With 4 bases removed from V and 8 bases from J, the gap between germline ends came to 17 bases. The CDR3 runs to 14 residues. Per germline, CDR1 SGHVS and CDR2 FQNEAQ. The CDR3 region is CASSSATDGRGYTF. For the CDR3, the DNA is TGTGCCAGCAGCTCCGCGACGGATGGACGGGGCTACACCTTC.

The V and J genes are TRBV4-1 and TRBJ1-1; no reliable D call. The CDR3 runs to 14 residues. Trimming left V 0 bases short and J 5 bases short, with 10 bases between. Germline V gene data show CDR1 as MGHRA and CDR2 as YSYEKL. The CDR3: CASSQDLPGTEAFF. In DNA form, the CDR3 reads TGCGCCAGCAGCCAAGATCTTCCGGGGACTGAAGCTTTCTTT.

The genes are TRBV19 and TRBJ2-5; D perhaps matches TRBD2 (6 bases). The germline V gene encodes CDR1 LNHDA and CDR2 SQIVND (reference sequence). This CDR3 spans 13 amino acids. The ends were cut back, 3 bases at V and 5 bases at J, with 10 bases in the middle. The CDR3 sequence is CASSIGGTETQYF. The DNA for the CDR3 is TGTGCCAGTAGTATCGGGGGTACGGAGACCCAGTACTTC.

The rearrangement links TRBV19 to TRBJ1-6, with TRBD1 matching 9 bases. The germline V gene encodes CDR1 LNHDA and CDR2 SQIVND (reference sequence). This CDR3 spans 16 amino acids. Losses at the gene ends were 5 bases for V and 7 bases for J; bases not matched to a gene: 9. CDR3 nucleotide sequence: TGTGCCAGTAGTTGGCCGGGACAGGGTCCCAATTCACCCCTCCACTTT. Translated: CASSWPGQGPNSPLHF.

CDR3 in DNA: TGTGCCAGCAGCCTACCGGGGGCCAAATTGGATACGCAGTATTTT. The encoded protein is CASSLPGAKLDTQYF. The chain links TRBV6-2 or TRBV6-3 to TRBJ2-3; D is possibly TRBD1 or TRBD2 (6 bases each). V lost 6 bases to trimming and J lost 6 bases, with 19 bases between them. Germline V gives CDR1 MNHEY, CDR2 SVGEGT. The CDR3 is 15 amino acids.

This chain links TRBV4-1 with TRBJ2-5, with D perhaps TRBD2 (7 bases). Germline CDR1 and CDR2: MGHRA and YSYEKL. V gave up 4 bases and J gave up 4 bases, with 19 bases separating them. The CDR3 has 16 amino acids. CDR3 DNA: TGCGCCAGCAGCCTCCGGCGTGGGGGGGCCCCAGAGACCCAGTACTTC. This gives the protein CASSLRRGGAPETQYF.

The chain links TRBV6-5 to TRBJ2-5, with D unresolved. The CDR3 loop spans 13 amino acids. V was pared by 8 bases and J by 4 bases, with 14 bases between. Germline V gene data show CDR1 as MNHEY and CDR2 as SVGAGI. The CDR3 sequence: CASGKTPGETQYF. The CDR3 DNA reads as TGTGCCAGCGGGAAGACCCCGGGAGAGACCCAGTACTTC.

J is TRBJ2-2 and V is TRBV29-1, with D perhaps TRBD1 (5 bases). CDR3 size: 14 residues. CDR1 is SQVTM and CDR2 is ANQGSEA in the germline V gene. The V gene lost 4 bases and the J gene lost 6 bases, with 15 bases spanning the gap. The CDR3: CSVAEQGRAGELFF. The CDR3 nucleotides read TGCAGCGTTGCCGAGCAGGGTAGGGCCGGGGAGCTGTTTTTT.

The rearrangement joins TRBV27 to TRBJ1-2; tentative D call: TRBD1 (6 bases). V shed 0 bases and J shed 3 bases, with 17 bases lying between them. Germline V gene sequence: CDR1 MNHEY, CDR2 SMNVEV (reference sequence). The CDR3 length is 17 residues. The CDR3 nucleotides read TGTGCCAGCAGTTTATCGCCCAGGGGCAGGGGCCACTATGGCTACACCTTC. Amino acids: CASSLSPRGRGHYGYTF.

In nucleotides, the CDR3 is TGTGCCAGCAGCTTAGCGCAGAGCAGGGTAAACTATGGCTACACCTTC. Amino acid sequence: CASSLAQSRVNYGYTF. V and J are TRBV7-2 and TRBJ1-2; D is perhaps TRBD1 (5 bases). The CDR3 has 16 amino acids. Germline CDR1 is SGHTA and CDR2 is FQGNSA. Trimming removed 0 bases from V and 2 bases from J, with 13 bases in between.

The CDR3 region has the DNA TGCGCCAGCAGCTTGGGGGGAGGGGACGCAGATACGCAGTATTTT. Translated: CASSLGGGDADTQYF. This chain connects TRBV5-1 to TRBJ2-3; 7 bases map to TRBD2. This CDR3 comprises 15 residues. Trimming took 0 bases from V and 4 from J; bases not matched to a gene: 5. Looked up from germline, CDR1 is SGHRS and CDR2 is YFSETQ.

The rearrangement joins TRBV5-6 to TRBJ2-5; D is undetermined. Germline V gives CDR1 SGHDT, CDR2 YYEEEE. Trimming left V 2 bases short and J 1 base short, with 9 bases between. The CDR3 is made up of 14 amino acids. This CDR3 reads CASSLSISQETQYF. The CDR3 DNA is TGTGCCAGCAGCTTATCGATCTCCCAAGAGACCCAGTACTTC.

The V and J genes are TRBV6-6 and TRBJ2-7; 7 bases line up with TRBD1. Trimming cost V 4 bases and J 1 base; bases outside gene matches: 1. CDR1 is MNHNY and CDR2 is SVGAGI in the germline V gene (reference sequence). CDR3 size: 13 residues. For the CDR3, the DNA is TGTGCCAGCAGTTTGACAGGGTCCTACGAGCAGTACTTC. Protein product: CASSLTGSYEQYF.

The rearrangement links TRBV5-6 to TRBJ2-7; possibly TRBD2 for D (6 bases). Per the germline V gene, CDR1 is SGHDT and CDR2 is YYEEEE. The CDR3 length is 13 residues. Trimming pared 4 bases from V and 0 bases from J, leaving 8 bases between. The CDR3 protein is CASSDGSSYEQYF. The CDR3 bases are TGTGCCAGCAGCGACGGGAGCTCCTACGAGCAGTACTTC.

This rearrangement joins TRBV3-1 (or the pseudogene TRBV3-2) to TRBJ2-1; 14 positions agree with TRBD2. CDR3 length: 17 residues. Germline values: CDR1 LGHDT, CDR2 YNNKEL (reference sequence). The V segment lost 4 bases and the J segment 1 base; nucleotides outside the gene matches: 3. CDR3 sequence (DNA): TGTGCCAGCAGCCCGGGACTAGCGGGGGTGTCCTACAATGAGCAGTTCTTC. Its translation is CASSPGLAGVSYNEQFF.